One sample yielded the 14 T cell receptor beta chains listed below, sequenced in a study of identical twins. TCRdb passed the 5' RACE reads through MiXCR, listing each CDR3 protein once. The sample carries 250,000 to 300,000 distinct CDR3 sequences, roughly 10% recorded once. This sample also appeared in a second study, on yellow fever vaccine responses in identical twins.

The sample consisted of CD8+ T cells sorted from blood. These receptor sequences come from a woman between 18 and 30 years old in good health.

In its sample, this clonotype was seen a few times. V usage is TRBV4-1 and J usage is TRBJ1-1; 7 bases fit TRBD1. Germline values: CDR1 MGHRA, CDR2 YSYEKL. The CDR3 extends over 13 amino acids. Losses at the gene ends were 4 bases for V and 5 bases for J; bases not matched to a gene: 4. The CDR3 nucleotides read TGCGCCAGCAGCCCCCTACAGGGGACTGAAGCTTTCTTT. Its protein is CASSPLQGTEAFF.

This clonotype was seen ten or more times. The genes are TRBV20-1 and TRBJ2-7, with D unresolved. V was cut by 3 bases and J by 6 bases, with 15 bases left in between. The CDR3 totals 13 residues. Germline V gene sequence: CDR1 DFQATT, CDR2 SNEGSKA (reference sequence). The CDR3 DNA follows: TGCAGTGCTAGGGCCTTCATAGTGGGCGAGCAGTACTTC. As protein: CSARAFIVGEQYF.

This clonotype was found many times. The chain links TRBV5-1 to TRBJ1-2; D not resolved. The CDR3 is 14 residues long. Trimming cost V 0 bases and J 3 bases, with 9 bases left between them. The germline V gene has CDR1 SGHRS and CDR2 YFSETQ. In nucleotides, the CDR3 is TGCGCCAGCAGCTTGGAGGCCGGACACTATGGCTACACCTTC. This translates into CASSLEAGHYGYTF.

This clonotype came up a few times. V and J are TRBV15 and TRBJ1-6; TRBD1 matches at 8 bases. The germline gives CDR1 LNHNV, CDR2 YYDKDF (reference sequence). The CDR3 has 14 residues. With 2 bases clipped from V and 9 bases from J, the junction kept 3 bases outside the gene matches. This chain's CDR3 is CATSRQGASSPLHF. The CDR3 coding sequence is TGTGCCACCAGCAGACAGGGGGCTAGTTCACCCCTCCACTTT.

The rearrangement joins TRBV20-1 to TRBJ2-1; 9 positions agree with TRBD2. This CDR3 contains 11 residues. Looked up from germline, CDR1 is DFQATT and CDR2 is SNEGSKA (reference sequence). V gave up 6 bases and J gave up 7 bases; unmatched junction bases: 1. The CDR3 sequence is CSALAGNEQFF. For the CDR3, the DNA is TGCAGTGCCCTAGCGGGGAATGAGCAGTTCTTC.

The chain couples TRBV2 to TRBJ2-1; 7 bases agree with TRBD2. The CDR3 sequence is 15 residues long. Germline V gene sequence: CDR1 SNHLY, CDR2 FYNNEI. J was trimmed by 6 bases and V by 6 bases; bases with no gene match: 11. The CDR3 region has the DNA TGTGCCAGCAGCTCGCCCCGGGGGGTGGGCAATGAGCAGTTCTTC. This codes for CASSSPRGVGNEQFF.

The chain links TRBV4-1 to TRBJ2-1, with D perhaps TRBD2 (6 bases). The CDR3 runs to 17 residues. CDR1 MGHRA and CDR2 YSYEKL come from the germline V gene. Deletions cut 0 bases from V and 3 bases from J, with 15 bases between. In DNA form, the CDR3 reads TGCGCCAGCAGCCAAGATATGATAGCGGAGTTCTACAATGAGCAGTTCTTC. It specifies CASSQDMIAEFYNEQFF.

This clonotype was detected many times. The gene calls are TRBV6-5 and TRBJ2-2; 10 nucleotides align to TRBD1. Germline V lookup: CDR1 MNHEY, CDR2 SVGAGI. The ends lost 6 bases at V and 7 bases at J; junction bases unmatched: 8. The CDR3 totals 15 residues. The CDR3 DNA reads TGTGCCAGCAGCTATGACAGGGGGCAAGGCGGGGAGCTGTTTTTT. Protein product: CASSYDRGQGGELFF.

This clonotype was detected only a few times. The chain links TRBV7-9 to TRBJ1-1; no firm D call. The V end lost 3 bases, the J end lost 1 base, and 15 bases lay between the germline ends. CDR3 length equals 16 residues. CDR1 is SEHNR and CDR2 is FQNEAQ in the germline V gene (reference sequence). CDR3 sequence reads: CASSLPGGPRNTEAFF. The CDR3 DNA is TGTGCCAGCAGCTTGCCGGGCGGGCCAAGGAACACTGAAGCTTTCTTT. Full variable domain (outside the CDR3, taken from reference TRBV7-9 and TRBJ1-1): DTGVSQNPRHKITKRGQNVTFRCDPISEHNRLYWYRQTLGQGPEFLTYFQNEAQLEKSRLLSDRFSAERPKGSFSTLEIQRTEQGDSAMYLCASSLPGGPRNTEAFFGQGTRLTVV.

Only a few counts were recorded for this clonotype. The rearrangement joins TRBV29-1 to TRBJ2-2, with D possibly TRBD2 on 5 matching bases. This CDR3 contains 13 residues. Germline V lookup: CDR1 SQVTM, CDR2 ANQGSEA. V was cut by 3 bases and J by 4 bases, with 9 bases left in between. The CDR3 sequence: CSVEEARTGELFF. CDR3 DNA sequence: TGCAGCGTTGAGGAGGCTCGCACCGGGGAGCTGTTTTTT.

This clonotype has a count of ten or more. The CDR3 sequence is CASSLFGDRLGNGYTF. The CDR3 DNA follows: TGTGCCAGCAGTTTATTTGGGGACAGGTTAGGAAATGGCTACACCTTC. The chain joins TRBV27 to TRBJ1-2; 8 bases match TRBD1. The CDR3 contains 16 residues. Germline CDR1 MNHEY, CDR2 SMNVEV (reference sequence). V lost 1 base, J lost 6 bases, and 10 bases stayed unmatched.

The gene calls are TRBV24-1 and TRBJ1-1; D ambiguous. V shed 3 bases and J shed 2 bases, with 6 bases lying between them. Germline V gives CDR1 KGHDR, CDR2 SFDVKD. The CDR3 has 13 amino acids. CDR3 in amino acids: CATSDTANTEAFF. Here the CDR3 DNA reads TGTGCCACCAGTGATACGGCCAACACTGAAGCTTTCTTT.

This clonotype was picked up many times. This chain joins TRBV20-1 and TRBJ2-2; 9 bases are shared with TRBD2. This CDR3 spans 14 amino acids. Unmatched junction bases numbered 4, after V lost 5 bases and J lost 3 bases. The germline V gene encodes CDR1 DFQATT and CDR2 SNEGSKA (reference sequence). Written as DNA, the CDR3 is TGCAGTGCTCGCGGGGGGGCCGACACCGGGGAGCTGTTTTTT. It translates to CSARGGADTGELFF.

In its sample, this clonotype was seen many times. The chain is built from TRBV28 and TRBJ2-2; TRBD2 aligns across 9 bases. CDR1 and CDR2 (germline): MDHEN, SYDVKM. The CDR3 is 17 residues long. V shed 1 base and J 5 bases; nucleotides not matched to a gene: 8. CDR3 sequence (DNA): TGTGCCAGCAGTTTATTTGGTAGCGGGAGTGGAACCGGGGAGCTGTTTTTT. Translated: CASSLFGSGSGTGELFF.